This is a list of T cell receptor beta chains from one sample in a study of technical replicates of blood from several donors. Sequenced by immunoSEQ multiplex PCR; TCRdb stores in-frame clones only, minus some. The sample carries about 93,000 clones, 95% recorded once. Sequenced input: T cells isolated from PBMCs. Receptors originate from a human donor in good health. Both conserved end residues are part of each CDR3. D genes are given only for firm matches. Not all rows give a size; the values are once, few, many and, for expanded clones, a class.

j_gene	d_gene	v_gene	abundance	CDR3nt	CDR3aa
TRBJ1-2	NA	TRBV21-1	NA	TGTGCCAGCAGTTTCCGGGACGGAGGGCTTTACTATGGCTACACCTTC	CASSFRDGGLYYGYTF
TRBJ2-5	NA	TRBV13	NA	TGTGCCAGCAGGCGGGGGCCCCAAGAGACCCAGTACTTC	CASRRGPQETQYF
TRBJ1-2	NA	TRBV10-1	NA	TGCGCCAGCAATGCTAGAATCTCGACCGGACAGCCCGGAGAGGATGGCTACACCTTC	CASNARISTGQPGEDGYTF
TRBJ1-2	NA	TRBV4-2	NA	TGTGCCAGCAGCCAAGAGGACAATGCGGCATACCACTATGGCTACACCTTC	CASSQEDNAAYHYGYTF
TRBJ1-1	TRBD1	TRBV2	NA	TGTGCCAAGCGGGACAGGGGAAACACTGAAGCTTTCTTT	CAKRDRGNTEAFF
TRBJ2-3	NA	TRBV7-2	NA	TGTGCCAGCAGCTTAGCGGGCAGCACAGATACGCAGTATTTT	CASSLAGSTDTQYF
TRBJ1-1	NA	TRBV18	NA	TGTGCCAGCTCACCCCTGGGGCAACGAGAGACTGAAGCTTTCTTT	CASSPLGQRETEAFF
TRBJ2-7	NA	TRBV11-2	NA	TGTGCCAGCAGCTCCCTGACGCGGCGGAGGGGGGGTGCCTACGAGCAGTACTTC	CASSSLTRRRGGAYEQYF
TRBJ2-1	TRBD2	TRBV6-5	NA	TGTGCCAGCAGTTACTCGGCGGGAGACGGCAATGAGCAGTTCTTC	CASSYSAGDGNEQFF
TRBJ2-3	NA	TRBV2	NA	TGTGCCAGCGGGCGCGGGGTCACAGATACGCAGTATTTT	CASGRGVTDTQYF
TRBJ1-3	NA	TRBV5-1	NA	TGCGCCAGCAGCGCCCTGACAGGTGCTGGAAACACCATATATTTT	CASSALTGAGNTIYF
TRBJ2-5	TRBD1	TRBV25-1	NA	TGTGCCAGCAGTGATCGAAGGACAGGGACTCTGGGTCAAGAGACCCAGTACTTC	CASSDRRTGTLGQETQYF
TRBJ2-7	TRBD2	TRBV5-1	NA	TGCGCCAGTGGACGGGAGCGGGGGTTAGGCGAGCAGTACTTC	CASGRERGLGEQYF
TRBJ2-1	TRBD2	TRBV28	NA	TGTGCCAGCAGTTTCTCCTACGGGACTAGCGGGTTTTATGCGCAGTTCTTC	CASSFSYGTSGFYAQFF
TRBJ1-1	NA	TRBV25-1	NA	TGTGCCAGCAGGACAGGTCCTGGGGGAGCTTTCTTT	CASRTGPGGAFF
TRBJ2-3	TRBD2	TRBV10-1	NA	TGCGCCAGCAGTGAGGGGACTAGAGGCACAGATACGCAGTATTTT	CASSEGTRGTDTQYF
TRBJ1-1	NA	TRBV5-1	NA	TGCGCCAGCAGCTTACGGGGTCTGAACACTGAAGCTTTCTTT	CASSLRGLNTEAFF
TRBJ1-6	NA	TRBV21-1	NA	TGTGCCAGCAGCAAAGGCGGGACGAAGGATTCACCCCTCCACTTT	CASSKGGTKDSPLHF
TRBJ1-1	TRBD1	TRBV29-1	NA	TGCAGCGGTGGGACAGAGCTGAACACTGAAGCTTTCTTT	CSGGTELNTEAFF
TRBJ1-1	NA	TRBV4-1	NA	TGCGCCAGCAGCCAAGAGTTAACTCCGACTGAACGTTTCTTT	CASSQELTPTERFF
TRBJ1-5	TRBD1	TRBV13	NA	TGTGCCAGCAGCCGGACAGGGGAGCTCGGCCAGCCCCAGCATTTT	CASSRTGELGQPQHF
TRBJ2-5	NA	TRBV7-2	NA	TGTGCCAGCAGCTTAGGTTTACGGTACCAAGAGACCCAGTACTTC	CASSLGLRYQETQYF
TRBJ1-3	NA	TRBV21-1	NA	TGTGCCAGCAGCAAAGATCCCGCTTGGACACTTTCTGGAAACACCATATATTTT	CASSKDPAWTLSGNTIYF
TRBJ2-7	TRBD2	TRBV11-2	once	TGTGCCAGCAGCCTCGGGACTAGCGGGAGGTCGGGGGAGCAGTACTTC	CASSLGTSGRSGEQYF
TRBJ2-1	TRBD2	TRBV27	NA	TGTGCCAGCAGTCCCCCCGGACTAGTTATACTTGATGAGCAGTTCTTC	CASSPPGLVILDEQFF
TRBJ2-1	TRBD1	TRBV29-1	NA	TGCAGCGTTGAATTTGGGACAGGGGGACACTACAATGAGCAGTTCTTC	CSVEFGTGGHYNEQFF
TRBJ1-2	NA	TRBV2	NA	TGTGCCAGCAGTGAACCGGTCGACTATGGCTACACCTTC	CASSEPVDYGYTF
TRBJ1-1	NA	TRBV10-3	NA	TGTGCCACGAGCCGGGATATGAACACTGAAGCTTTCTTT	CATSRDMNTEAFF
TRBJ2-3	NA	TRBV19	NA	TGTGCCAGTAGTATACTGAGACAGAGCACAGATACGCAGTATTTT	CASSILRQSTDTQYF
TRBJ2-5	TRBD1	TRBV11-2	NA	TGTGCCAGCAGTCCCATTAGGACAGGGTTGTGGCAGACCCAGTACTTC	CASSPIRTGLWQTQYF
TRBJ2-7	NA	TRBV5-1	NA	TGCGCCAGCAGCTTGGTGGGGGTCAGGGACAATAGGCGCTACGAGCAGTACTTC	CASSLVGVRDNRRYEQYF
TRBJ2-1	TRBD2	TRBV5-1	once	TGCGCCAGCGGTAGCGGGGCCTTATACAATGAGCAGTTCTTC	CASGSGALYNEQFF
TRBJ1-2	TRBD1	TRBV28	NA	TGTGCCAGCAGTTCTCAGGGGGGAATCTCTGGCTACACCTTC	CASSSQGGISGYTF
TRBJ1-2	NA	TRBV6-5	NA	TGTGCCAGCAGTTACTCGTGGGGGGACTATGGCTACACCTTC	CASSYSWGDYGYTF